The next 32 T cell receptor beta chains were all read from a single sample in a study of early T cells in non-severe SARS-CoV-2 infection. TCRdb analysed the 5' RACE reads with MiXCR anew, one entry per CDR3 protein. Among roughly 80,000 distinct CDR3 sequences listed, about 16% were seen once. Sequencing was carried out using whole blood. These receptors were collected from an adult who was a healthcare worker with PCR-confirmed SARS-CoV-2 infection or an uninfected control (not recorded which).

The CDR3 nucleotides are TGTGCCAGCAAATTTGTAAACGGGGGAAACTATGGCTACACCTTC. Encoded protein: CASKFVNGGNYGYTF. The V call is TRBV2, the J call TRBJ1-2, with a tentative D call TRBD1 (5 bases). This CDR3 comprises 15 residues. The germline V gene encodes CDR1 SNHLY and CDR2 FYNNEI. Trimming removed 7 bases from V and 2 bases from J, with 17 bases in between.

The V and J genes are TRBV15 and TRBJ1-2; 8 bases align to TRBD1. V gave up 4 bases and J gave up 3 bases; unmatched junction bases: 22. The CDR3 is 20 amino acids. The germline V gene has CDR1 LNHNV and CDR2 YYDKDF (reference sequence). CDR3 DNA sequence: TGTGCCACCAGCACCCCCAATTGGGGAGGACAGGGTCGATTAGACTATGGCTACACCTTC. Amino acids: CATSTPNWGGQGRLDYGYTF.

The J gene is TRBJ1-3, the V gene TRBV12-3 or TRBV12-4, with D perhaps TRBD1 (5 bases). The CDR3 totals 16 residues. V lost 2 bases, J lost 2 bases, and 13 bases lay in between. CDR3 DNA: TGTGCCAGCAGTTTAAGTTCGTGGGGCACTGGAAACACCATATATTTT. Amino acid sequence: CASSLSSWGTGNTIYF.

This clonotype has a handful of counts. The CDR3 region is CASSLGSNRGTDTQYF. CDR3 DNA sequence: TGTGCCAGCAGCCTCGGGAGTAACCGCGGCACAGATACGCAGTATTTT. The chain employs TRBV11-3 and TRBJ2-3; tentative D call: TRBD2 (6 bases). Germline assignment: CDR1 SGHNT and CDR2 YENEEA. Trimming left V 5 bases short and J 1 base short, with 16 bases between. The CDR3 loop spans 16 amino acids.

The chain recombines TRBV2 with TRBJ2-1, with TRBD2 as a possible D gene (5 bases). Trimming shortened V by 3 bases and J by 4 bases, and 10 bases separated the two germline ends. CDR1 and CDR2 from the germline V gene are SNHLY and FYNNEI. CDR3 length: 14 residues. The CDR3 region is CASSEREGYNEQFF. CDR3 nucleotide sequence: TGTGCCAGCAGTGAGAGGGAAGGTTACAATGAGCAGTTCTTC.

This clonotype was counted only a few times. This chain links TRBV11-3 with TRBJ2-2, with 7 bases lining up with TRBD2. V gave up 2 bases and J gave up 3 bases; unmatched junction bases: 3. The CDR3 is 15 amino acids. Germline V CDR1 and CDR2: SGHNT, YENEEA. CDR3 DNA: TGTGCCAGCAGCTTAAGTCTAGCGGACACCGGGGAGCTGTTTTTT. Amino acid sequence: CASSLSLADTGELFF.

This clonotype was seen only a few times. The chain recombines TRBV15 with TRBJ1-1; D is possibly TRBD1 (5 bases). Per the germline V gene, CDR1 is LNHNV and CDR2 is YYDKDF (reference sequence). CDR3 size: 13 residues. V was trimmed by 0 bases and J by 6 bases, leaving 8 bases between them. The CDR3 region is CATSRDRGAEAFF. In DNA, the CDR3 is TGTGCCACCAGCAGAGATCGGGGGGCTGAAGCTTTCTTT.

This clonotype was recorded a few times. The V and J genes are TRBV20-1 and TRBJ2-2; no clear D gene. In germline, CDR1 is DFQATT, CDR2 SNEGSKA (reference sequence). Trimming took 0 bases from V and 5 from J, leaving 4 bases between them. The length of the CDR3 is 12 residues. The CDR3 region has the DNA TGCAGTGCTAGAGATCCGACCGGGGAGCTGTTTTTT. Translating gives CSARDPTGELFF.

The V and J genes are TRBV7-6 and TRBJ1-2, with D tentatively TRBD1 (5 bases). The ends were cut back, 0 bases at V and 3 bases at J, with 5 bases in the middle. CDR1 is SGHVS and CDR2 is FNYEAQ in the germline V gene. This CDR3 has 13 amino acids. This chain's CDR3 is CASSLAGDYGYTF. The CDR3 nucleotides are TGTGCCAGCAGCTTAGCGGGGGACTATGGCTACACCTTC.

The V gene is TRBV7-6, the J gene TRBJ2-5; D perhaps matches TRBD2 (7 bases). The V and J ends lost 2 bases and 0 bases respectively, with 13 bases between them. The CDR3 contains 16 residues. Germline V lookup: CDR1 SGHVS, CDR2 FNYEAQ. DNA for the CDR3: TGTGCCAGCAGCTTACGGGGGGCCCTGTACCAAGAGACCCAGTACTTC. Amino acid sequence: CASSLRGALYQETQYF.

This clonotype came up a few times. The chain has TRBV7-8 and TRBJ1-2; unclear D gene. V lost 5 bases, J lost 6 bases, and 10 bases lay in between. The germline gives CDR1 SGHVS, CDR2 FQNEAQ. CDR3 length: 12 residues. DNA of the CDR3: TGTGCCAGCAGCCGGGGAGGGAATGGCTACACCTTC. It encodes CASSRGGNGYTF.

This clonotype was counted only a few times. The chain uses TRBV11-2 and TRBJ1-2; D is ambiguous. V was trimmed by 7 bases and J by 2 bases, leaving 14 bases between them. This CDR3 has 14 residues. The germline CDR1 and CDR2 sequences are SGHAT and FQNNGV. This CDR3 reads CASTERGVNYGYTF. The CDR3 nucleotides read TGTGCCAGCACCGAGCGTGGGGTGAACTATGGCTACACCTTC.

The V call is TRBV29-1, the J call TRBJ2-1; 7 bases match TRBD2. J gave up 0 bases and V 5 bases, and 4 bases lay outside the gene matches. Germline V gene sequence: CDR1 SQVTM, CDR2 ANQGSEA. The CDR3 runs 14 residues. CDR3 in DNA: TGCAGCGTTCCGCGGACTAGCTCCTACAATGAGCAGTTCTTC. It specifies CSVPRTSSYNEQFF.

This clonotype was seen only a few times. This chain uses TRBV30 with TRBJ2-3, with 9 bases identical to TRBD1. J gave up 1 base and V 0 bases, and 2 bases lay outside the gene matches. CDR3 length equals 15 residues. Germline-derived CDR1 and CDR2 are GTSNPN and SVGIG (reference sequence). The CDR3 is CAWSVRTGGTDTQYF. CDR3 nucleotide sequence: TGTGCCTGGAGTGTACGGACAGGGGGCACAGATACGCAGTATTTT.

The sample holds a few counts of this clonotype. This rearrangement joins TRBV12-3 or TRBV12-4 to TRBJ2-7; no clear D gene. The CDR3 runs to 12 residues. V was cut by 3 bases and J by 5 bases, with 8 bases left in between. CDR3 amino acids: CASSFWRNEQYF. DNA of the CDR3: TGTGCCAGCAGTTTTTGGAGAAACGAGCAGTACTTC.

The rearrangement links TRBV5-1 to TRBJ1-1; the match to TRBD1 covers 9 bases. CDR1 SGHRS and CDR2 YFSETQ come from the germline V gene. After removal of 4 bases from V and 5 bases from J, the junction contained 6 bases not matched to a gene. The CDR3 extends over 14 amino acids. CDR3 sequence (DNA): TGCGCCAGCAGCACCCCGACAGGGGGTACTGAAGCTTTCTTT. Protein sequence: CASSTPTGGTEAFF.

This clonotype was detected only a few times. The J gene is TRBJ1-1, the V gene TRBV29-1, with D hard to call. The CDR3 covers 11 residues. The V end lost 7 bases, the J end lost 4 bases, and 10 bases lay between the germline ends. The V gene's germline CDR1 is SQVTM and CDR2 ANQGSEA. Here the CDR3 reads CSGTWGTEAFF. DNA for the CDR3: TGCAGCGGGACTTGGGGCACTGAAGCTTTCTTT.

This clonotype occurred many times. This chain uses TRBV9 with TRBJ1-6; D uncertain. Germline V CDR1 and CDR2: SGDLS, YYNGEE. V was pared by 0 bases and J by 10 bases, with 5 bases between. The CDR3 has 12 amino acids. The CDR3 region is CASSVDGSPLHF. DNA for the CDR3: TGTGCCAGCAGCGTAGATGGGTCACCCCTCCACTTT.

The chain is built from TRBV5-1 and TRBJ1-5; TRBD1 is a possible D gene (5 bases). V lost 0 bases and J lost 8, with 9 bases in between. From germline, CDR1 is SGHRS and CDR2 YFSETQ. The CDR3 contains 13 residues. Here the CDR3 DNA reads TGCGCCAGCAGCTTGGTTCAGGGCGAGCCCCAGCATTTT. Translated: CASSLVQGEPQHF.

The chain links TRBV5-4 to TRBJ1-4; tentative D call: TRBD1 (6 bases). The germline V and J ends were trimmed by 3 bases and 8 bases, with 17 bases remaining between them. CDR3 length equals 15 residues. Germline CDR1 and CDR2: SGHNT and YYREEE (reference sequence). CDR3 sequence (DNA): TGTGCCAGCAGCTCCTCTCTTACAGGGCCCGAAAAACTGTTTTTT. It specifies CASSSSLTGPEKLFF.

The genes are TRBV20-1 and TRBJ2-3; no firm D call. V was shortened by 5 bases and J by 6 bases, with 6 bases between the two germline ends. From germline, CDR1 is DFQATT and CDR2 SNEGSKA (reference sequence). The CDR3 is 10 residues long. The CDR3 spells CSAYGDTQYF. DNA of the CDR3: TGCAGTGCTTACGGGGATACGCAGTATTTT.

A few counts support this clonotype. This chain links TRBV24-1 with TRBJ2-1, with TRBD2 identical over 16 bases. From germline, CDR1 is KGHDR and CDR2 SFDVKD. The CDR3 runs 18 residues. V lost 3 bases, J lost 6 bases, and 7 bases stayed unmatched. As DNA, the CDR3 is TGTGCCACCAGTGATCCGGGGACTAGCGGGAGGGCTGTCAATGAGCAGTTCTTC. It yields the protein CATSDPGTSGRAVNEQFF.

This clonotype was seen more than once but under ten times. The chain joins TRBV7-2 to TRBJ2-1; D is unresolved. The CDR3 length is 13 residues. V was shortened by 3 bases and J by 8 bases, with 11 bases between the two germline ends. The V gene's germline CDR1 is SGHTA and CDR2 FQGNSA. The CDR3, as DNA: TGTGCCAGCAGCTTGCCCGTTAGGGATGAGCAGTTCTTC. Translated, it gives CASSLPVRDEQFF.

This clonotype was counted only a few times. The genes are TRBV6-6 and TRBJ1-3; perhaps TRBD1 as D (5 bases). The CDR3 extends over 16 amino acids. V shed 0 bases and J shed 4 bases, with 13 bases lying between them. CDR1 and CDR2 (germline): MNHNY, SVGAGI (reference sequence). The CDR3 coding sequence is TGTGCCAGCAGTTACTCGATAGCAGGGTTCGGAAACACCATATATTTT. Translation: CASSYSIAGFGNTIYF.

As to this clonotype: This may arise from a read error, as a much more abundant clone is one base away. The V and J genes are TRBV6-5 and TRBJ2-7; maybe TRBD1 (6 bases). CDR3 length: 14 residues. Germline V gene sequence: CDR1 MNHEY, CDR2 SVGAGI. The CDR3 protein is CVSTPRTATYEQYF. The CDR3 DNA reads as TGTGTCAGCACCCCAAGGACAGCTACCTACGAGCAGTACTTC.

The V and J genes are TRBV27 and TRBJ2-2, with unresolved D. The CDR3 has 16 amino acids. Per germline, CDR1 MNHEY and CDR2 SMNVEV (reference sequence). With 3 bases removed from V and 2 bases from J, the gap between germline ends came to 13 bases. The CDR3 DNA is TGTGCCAGCAGTTTTCTCGAATGGGTAAACACCGGGGAGCTGTTTTTT. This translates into CASSFLEWVNTGELFF.

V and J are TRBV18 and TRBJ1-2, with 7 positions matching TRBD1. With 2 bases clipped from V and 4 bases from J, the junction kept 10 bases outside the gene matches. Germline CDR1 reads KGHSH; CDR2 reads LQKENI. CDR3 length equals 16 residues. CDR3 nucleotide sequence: TGTGCCAGCTCACCAACTTTGGAGGGGGCCTTCTATGGCTACACCTTC. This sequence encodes CASSPTLEGAFYGYTF.

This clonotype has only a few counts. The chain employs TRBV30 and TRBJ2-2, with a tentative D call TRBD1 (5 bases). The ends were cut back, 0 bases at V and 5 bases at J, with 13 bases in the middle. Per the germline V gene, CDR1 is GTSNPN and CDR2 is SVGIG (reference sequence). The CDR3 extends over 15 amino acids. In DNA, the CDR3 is TGTGCCTGGAGTGTACAGGCTCGGCGGACCGGGGAGCTGTTTTTT. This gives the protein CAWSVQARRTGELFF.

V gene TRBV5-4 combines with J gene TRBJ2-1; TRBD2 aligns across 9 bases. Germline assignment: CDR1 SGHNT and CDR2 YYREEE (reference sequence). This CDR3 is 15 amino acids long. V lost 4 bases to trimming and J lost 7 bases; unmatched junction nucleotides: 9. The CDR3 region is CASSRSGLAGNEQFF. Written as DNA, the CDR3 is TGTGCCAGCAGCCGTTCGGGACTAGCTGGTAATGAGCAGTTCTTC.

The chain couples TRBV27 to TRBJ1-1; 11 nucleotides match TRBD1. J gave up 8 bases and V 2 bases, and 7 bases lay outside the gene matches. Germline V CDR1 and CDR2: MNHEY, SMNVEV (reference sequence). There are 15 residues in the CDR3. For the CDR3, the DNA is TGTGCCAGCAGTTTACCGGGACAGGGGGGGACCGAAGCTTTCTTT. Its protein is CASSLPGQGGTEAFF.

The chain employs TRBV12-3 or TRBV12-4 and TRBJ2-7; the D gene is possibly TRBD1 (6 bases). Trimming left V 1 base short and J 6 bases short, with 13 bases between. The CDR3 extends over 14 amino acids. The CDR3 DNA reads TGTGCCAGCAGTTTAGGGACAGAAGTGAGCGAGCAGTACTTC. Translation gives CASSLGTEVSEQYF.

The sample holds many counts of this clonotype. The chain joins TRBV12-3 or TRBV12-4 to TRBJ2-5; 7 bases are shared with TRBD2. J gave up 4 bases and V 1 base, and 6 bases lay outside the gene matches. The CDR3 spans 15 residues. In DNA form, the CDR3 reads TGTGCCAGCAGTTTAGGGGCGGGAGCAGGAGAGACCCAGTACTTC. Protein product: CASSLGAGAGETQYF.